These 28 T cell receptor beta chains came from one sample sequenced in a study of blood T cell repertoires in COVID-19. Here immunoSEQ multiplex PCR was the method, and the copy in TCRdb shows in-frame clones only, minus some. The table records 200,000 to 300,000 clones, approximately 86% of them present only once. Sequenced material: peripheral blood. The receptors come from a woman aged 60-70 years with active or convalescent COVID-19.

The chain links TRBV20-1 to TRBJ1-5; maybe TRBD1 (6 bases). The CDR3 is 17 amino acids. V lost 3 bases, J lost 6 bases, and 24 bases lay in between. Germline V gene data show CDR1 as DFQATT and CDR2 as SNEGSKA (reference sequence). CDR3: CSASGGSIRLSGQPQHF. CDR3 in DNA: TGCAGTGCTAGTGGGGGCTCGATCCGGCTTTCCGGTCAGCCCCAGCATTTT.

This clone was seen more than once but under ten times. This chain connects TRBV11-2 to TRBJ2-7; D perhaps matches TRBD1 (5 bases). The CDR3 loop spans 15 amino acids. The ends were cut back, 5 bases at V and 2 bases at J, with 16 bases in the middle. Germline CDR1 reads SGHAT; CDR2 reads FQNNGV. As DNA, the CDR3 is TGTGCCAGCAGCCCCGCCCGTGGCAGGGCCTACGAGCAGTACGTC. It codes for CASSPARGRAYEQYV.

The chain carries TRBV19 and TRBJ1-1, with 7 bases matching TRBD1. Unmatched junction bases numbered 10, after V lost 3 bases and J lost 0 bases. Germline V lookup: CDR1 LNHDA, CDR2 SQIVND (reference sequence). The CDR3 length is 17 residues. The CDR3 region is CASSIHRGDLMNTEAFF. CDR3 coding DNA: TGTGCCAGTAGTATTCACAGGGGCGATCTCATGAACACTGAAGCTTTCTTT. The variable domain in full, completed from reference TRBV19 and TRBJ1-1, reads DGGITQSPKYLFRKEGQNVTLSCEQNLNHDAMYWYRQDPGQGLRLIYYSQIVNDFQKGDIAEGYSVSREKKESFPLTVTSAQKNPTAFYLCASSIHRGDLMNTEAFFGQGTRLTVV.

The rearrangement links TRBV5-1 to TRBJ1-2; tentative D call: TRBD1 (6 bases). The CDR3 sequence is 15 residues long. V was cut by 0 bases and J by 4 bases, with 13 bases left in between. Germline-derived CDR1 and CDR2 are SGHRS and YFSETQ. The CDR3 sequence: CASSLDGQRFYGYTF. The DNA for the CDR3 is TGCGCCAGCAGCTTGGATGGACAGAGGTTCTATGGCTACACCTTC.

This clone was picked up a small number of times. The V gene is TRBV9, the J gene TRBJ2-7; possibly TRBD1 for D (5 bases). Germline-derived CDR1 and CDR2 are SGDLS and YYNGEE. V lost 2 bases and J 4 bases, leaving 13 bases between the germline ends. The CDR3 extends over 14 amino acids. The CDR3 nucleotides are TGTGCCAGCAGCGTGGGGCCTGCCGGTTACGAGCAGTACTTC. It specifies CASSVGPAGYEQYF. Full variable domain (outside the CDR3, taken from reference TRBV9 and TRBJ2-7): DSGVTQTPKHLITATGQRVTLRCSPRSGDLSVYWYQQSLDQGLQFLIQYYNGEERAKGNILERFSAQQFPDLHSELNLSSLELGDSALYFCASSVGPAGYEQYFGPGTRLTVT.

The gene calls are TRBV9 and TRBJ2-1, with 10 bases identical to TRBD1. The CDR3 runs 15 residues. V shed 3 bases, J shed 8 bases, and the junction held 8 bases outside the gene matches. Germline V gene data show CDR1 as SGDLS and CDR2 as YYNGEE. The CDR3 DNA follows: TGTGCCAGCAGCGCCCCGGGACAGGGGACCGATGAGCAGTTCTTC. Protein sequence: CASSAPGQGTDEQFF.

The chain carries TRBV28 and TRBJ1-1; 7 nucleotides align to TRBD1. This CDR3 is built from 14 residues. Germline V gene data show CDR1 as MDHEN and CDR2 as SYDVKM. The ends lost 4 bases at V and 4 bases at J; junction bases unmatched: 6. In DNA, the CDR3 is TGTGCCAGCAGTTACCCGACAGGGAGCACTGAAGCTTTCTTT. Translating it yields CASSYPTGSTEAFF.

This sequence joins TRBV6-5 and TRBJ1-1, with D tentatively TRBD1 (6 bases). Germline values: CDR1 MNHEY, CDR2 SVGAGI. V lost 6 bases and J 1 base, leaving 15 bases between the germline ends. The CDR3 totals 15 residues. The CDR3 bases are TGTGCCAGCAGGCCCCGGGGGGCCAAGAACACTGAAGCTTTCTTT. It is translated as CASRPRGAKNTEAFF.

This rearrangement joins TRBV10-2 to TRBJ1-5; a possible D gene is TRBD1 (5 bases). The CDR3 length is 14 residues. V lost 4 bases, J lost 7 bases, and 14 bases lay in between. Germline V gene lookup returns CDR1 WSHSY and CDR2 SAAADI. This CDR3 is CASSGAIAGQPQHF. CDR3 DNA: TGCGCCAGCAGTGGGGCCATTGCAGGGCAGCCCCAGCATTTT.

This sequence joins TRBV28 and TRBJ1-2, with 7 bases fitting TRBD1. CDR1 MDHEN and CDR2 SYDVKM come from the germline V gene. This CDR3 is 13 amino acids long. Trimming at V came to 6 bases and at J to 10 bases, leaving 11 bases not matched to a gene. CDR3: CASSSRDSWVYTF. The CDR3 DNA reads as TGTGCCAGCAGCTCCAGGGACAGTTGGGTCTACACCTTC.

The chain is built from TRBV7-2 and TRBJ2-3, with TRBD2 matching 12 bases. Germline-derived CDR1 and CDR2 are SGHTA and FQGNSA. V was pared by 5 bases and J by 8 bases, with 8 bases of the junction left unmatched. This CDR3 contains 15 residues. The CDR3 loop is CASSAASGRGGTQYF. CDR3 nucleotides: TGTGCCAGCAGCGCGGCTAGCGGGAGGGGTGGTACGCAGTATTTT.

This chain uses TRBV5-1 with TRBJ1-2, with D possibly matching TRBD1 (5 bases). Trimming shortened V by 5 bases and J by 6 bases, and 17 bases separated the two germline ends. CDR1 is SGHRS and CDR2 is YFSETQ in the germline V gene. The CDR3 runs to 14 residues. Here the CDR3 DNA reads TGCGCCAGCAGGCCTACCTTTTCGGGGGATGGCTACACCTTC. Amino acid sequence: CASRPTFSGDGYTF.

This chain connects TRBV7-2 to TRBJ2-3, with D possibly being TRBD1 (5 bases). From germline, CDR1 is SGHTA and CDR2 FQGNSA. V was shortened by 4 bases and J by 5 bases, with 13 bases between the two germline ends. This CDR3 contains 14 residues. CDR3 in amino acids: CASSSSGAIDTQYF. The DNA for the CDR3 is TGTGCCAGCAGCTCTAGTGGGGCCATAGATACGCAGTATTTT.

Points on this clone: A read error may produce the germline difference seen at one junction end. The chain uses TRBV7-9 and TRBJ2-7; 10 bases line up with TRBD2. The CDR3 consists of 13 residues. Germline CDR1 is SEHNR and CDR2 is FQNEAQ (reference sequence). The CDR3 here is CASRLAGGDEQYF. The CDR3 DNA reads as TGTGCCAGCAGATTAGCGGGAGGCGACGAGCAGTACTTC.

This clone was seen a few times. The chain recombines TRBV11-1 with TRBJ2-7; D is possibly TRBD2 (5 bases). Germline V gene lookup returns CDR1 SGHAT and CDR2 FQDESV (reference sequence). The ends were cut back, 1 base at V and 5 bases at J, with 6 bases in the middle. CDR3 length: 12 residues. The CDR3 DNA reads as TGTGCCAGCAGCTTAGGAGGGAACGAGCAGTACTTC. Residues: CASSLGGNEQYF.

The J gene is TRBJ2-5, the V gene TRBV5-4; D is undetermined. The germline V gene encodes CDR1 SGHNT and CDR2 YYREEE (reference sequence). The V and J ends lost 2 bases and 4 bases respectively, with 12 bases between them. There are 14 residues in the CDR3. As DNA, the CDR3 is TGTGCCAGCAGCTTTTGGTCACTCTCAGAGACCCAGTACTTC. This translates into CASSFWSLSETQYF.

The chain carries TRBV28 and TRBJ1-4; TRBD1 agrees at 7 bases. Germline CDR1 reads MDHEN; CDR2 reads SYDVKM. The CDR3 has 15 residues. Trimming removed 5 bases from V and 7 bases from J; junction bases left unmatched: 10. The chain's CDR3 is CASSPTGVMAEKLFF. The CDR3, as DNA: TGTGCCAGCAGTCCCACAGGGGTTATGGCTGAAAAACTGTTTTTT.

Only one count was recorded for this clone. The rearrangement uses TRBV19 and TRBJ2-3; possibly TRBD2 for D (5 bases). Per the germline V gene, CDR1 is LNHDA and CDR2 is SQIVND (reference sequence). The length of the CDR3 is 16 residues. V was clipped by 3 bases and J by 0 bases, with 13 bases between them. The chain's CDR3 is CASSIGLGTSTDTQYF. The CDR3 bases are TGTGCCAGTAGTATCGGACTCGGCACTAGCACAGATACGCAGTATTTT.

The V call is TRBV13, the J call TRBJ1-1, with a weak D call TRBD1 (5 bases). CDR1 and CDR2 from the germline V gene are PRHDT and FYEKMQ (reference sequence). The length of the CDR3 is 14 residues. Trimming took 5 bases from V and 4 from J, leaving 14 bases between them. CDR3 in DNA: TGTGCCAGCAGCATACCAGGGATGGGCACTGAAGCTTTCTTT. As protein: CASSIPGMGTEAFF.

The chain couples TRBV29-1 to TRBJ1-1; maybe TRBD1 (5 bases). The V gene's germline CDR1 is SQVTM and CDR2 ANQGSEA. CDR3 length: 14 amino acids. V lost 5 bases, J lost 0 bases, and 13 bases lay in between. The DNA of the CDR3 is TGCAGCGTTTTGACGGGGGAGGTGAACACTGAAGCTTTCTTT. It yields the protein CSVLTGEVNTEAFF. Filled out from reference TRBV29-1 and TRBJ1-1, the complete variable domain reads SAVISQKPSRDICQRGTSLTIQCQVDSQVTMMFWYRQQPGQSLTLIATANQGSEATYESGFVIDKFPISRPNLTFSTLTVSNMSPEDSSIYLCSVLTGEVNTEAFFGQGTRLTVV.

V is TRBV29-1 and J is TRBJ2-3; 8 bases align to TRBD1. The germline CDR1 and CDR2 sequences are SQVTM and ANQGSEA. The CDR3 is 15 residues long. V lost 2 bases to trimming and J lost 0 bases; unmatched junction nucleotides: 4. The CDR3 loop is CSVEPRTGSTDTQYF. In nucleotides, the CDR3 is TGCAGCGTTGAACCCCGGACAGGGAGCACAGATACGCAGTATTTT.

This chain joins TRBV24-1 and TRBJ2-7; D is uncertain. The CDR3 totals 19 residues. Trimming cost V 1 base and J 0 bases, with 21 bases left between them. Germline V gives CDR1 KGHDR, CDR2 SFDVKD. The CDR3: CATSDFSERTPRSSYEQYF. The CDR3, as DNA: TGTGCCACCAGTGATTTTTCCGAACGAACCCCTCGGAGCTCCTACGAGCAGTACTTC.

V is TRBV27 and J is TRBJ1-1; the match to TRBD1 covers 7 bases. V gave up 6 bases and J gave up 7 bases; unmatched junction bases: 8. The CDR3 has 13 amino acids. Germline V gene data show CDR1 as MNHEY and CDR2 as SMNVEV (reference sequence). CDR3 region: CASRGRTGFEAFF. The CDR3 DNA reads TGTGCCAGCAGGGGAAGGACAGGATTTGAAGCTTTCTTT.

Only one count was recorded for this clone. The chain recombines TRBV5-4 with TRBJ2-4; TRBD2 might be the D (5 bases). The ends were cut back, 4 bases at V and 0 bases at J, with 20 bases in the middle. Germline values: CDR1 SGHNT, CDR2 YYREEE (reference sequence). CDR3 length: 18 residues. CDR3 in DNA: TGTGCCAGCAGCCACGCGAGGGCGACTATTTCAGCCAAAAACATTCAGTACTTC. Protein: CASSHARATISAKNIQYF.

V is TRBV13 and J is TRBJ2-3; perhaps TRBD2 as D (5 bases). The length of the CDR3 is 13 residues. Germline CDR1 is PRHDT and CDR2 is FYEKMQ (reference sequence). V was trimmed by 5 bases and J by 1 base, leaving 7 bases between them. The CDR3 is CASSPEGTDTQYF. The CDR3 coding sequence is TGTGCCAGCAGCCCGGAGGGCACAGATACGCAGTATTTT.

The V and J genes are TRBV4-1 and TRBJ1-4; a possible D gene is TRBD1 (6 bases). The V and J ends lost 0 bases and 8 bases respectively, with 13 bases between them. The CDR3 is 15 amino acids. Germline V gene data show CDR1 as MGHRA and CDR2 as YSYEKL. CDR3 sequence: CASSQDQGIGEKLFF. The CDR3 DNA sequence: TGCGCCAGCAGCCAAGATCAGGGGATAGGCGAAAAACTGTTTTTT.

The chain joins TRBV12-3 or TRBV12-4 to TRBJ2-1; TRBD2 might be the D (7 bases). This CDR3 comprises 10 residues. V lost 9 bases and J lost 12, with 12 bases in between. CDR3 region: CASAGARQFF. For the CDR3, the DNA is TGTGCCAGTGCGGGGGCACGGCAGTTCTTC.

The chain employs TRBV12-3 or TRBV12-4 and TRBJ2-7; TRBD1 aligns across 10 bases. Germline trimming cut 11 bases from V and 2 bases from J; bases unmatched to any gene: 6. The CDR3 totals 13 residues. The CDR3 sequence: CAPRDRGAYEQYV. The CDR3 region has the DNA TGTGCCCCCCGGGACAGGGGCGCCTACGAGCAGTACGTC.